This T cell receptor (beta chain) was recorded in a study of siplizumab effects on memory and regulatory T cells. Trimming removed 6 bases from V and 4 bases from J, with 10 bases in between. The germline V gene has CDR1 MNHEY and CDR2 SVGAGI. The CDR3 is 12 amino acids. Using immunoSEQ multiplex PCR, the repertoire was profiled, and TCRdb retains in-frame clones only, with some absent. The repertoire holds 80,000 to 130,000 clones, with roughly nine tenths as singletons. The sample holds a few counts of this clone. The receptor was derived from a human donor in good health. V is TRBV6-5 and J is TRBJ2-7; D is undetermined. Sequenced material: Tregs sorted from blood. The CDR3 sequence: CASSPTEYEQYF. The CDR3 nucleotides are TGTGCCAGCAGCCCGACTGAATACGAGCAGTACTTC.